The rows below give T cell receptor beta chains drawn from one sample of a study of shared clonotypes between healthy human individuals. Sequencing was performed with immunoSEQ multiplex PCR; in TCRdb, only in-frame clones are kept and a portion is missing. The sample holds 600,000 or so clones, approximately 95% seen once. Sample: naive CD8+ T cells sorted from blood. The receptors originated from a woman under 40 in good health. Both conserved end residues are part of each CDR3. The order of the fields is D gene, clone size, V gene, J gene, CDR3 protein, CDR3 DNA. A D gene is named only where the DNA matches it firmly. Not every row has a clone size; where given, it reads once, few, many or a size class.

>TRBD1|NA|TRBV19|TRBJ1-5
CASSIVPGGSQPQHF
TGTGCCAGTAGTATCGTTCCAGGGGGGAGTCAGCCCCAGCATTTT
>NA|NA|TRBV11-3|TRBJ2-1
CASSSQLTSSYNEQFF
TGTGCCAGCAGTTCCCAACTCACTAGCTCCTACAATGAGCAGTTCTTC
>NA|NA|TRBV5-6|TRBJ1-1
CASSQWTLVTEAFF
TGTGCCAGCAGCCAGTGGACCCTAGTCACTGAAGCTTTCTTT
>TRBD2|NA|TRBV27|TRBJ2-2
CASSGTSGGTGELFF
TGTGCCAGCAGTGGGACTAGCGGGGGCACCGGGGAGCTGTTTTTT
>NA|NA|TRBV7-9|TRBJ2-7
CANADQLSSYEQYF
TGTGCCAACGCGGACCAACTGAGCTCCTACGAGCAGTACTTC
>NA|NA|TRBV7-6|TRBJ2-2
CASSLVQGHGELFF
TGTGCCAGCAGCTTAGTCCAGGGGCACGGGGAGCTGTTTTTT
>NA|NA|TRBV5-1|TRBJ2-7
CASSLGASTGEQYF
TGCGCCAGCAGCCTCGGGGCCAGTACAGGCGAGCAGTACTTC
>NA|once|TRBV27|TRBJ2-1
CASTGYSYNEQFF
TGTGCCAGCACGGGCTACTCCTACAATGAGCAGTTCTTC
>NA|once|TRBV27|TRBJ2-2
CASSILEGTGELFF
TGTGCCAGCAGTATTCTAGAAGGGACCGGGGAGCTGTTTTTT
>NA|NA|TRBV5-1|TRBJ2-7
CASSGDTYEQYF
TGCGCCAGCAGCGGGGACACGTACGAGCAGTACTTC
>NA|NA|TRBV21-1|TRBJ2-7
CASSTRSGAYEQYF
TGTGCCAGCAGCACCCGTAGCGGGGCCTACGAGCAGTACTTC
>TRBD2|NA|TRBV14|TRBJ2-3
CASSPLAGASTDTQYF
TGTGCCAGCAGCCCCCTAGCGGGAGCTAGCACAGATACGCAGTATTTT
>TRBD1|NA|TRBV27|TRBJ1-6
CASSLTGGNSPLHF
TGTGCCAGCAGTCTGACAGGGGGTAATTCACCCCTCCACTTT
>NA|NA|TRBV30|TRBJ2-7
CAWSVLGDEQYF
TGTGCCTGGAGTGTACTAGGGGACGAGCAGTACTTC
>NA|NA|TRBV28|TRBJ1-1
CASSFPGPVEAFF
TGTGCCAGCAGTTTTCCCGGGCCAGTCGAAGCTTTCTTT
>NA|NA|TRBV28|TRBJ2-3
CASSLFVELTDTQYF
TGTGCCAGCAGTTTATTTGTGGAACTCACAGATACGCAGTATTTT
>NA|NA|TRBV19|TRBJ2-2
CASSPQGPGELFF
TGTGCCAGTAGTCCCCAGGGGCCCGGGGAGCTGTTTTTT
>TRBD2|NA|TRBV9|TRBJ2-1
CASKTLAGGAHEQFF
TGTGCCAGCAAGACTTTAGCGGGAGGGGCCCATGAGCAGTTCTTC
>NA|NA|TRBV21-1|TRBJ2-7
CASSKSTRTYEQYF
TGTGCCAGCAGCAAAAGTACACGAACCTACGAGCAGTACTTC
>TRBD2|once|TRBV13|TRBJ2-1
CASSFLGGKTYNEQFF
TGTGCCAGCAGCTTTCTCGGGGGGAAAACCTACAATGAGCAGTTCTTC
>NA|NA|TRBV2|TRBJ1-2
CASSEKRTGFYGYTF
TGTGCCAGCAGTGAAAAGCGAACAGGGTTTTATGGCTACACCTTC
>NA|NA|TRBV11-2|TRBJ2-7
CASSLDVGGAYEQYF
TGTGCCAGCAGCTTAGATGTTGGCGGGGCCTACGAGCAGTACTTC
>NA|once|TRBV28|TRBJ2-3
CASSSVLGTDTQYF
TGTGCCAGCAGTTCGGTTCTGGGCACAGATACGCAGTATTTT
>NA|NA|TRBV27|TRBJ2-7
CASSPLGAGEQYF
TGTGCCAGCAGCCCTCTGGGGGCGGGAGAGCAGTACTTC
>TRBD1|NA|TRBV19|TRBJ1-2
CASSPRGQEGPGYGYTF
TGTGCCAGTAGTCCGAGGGGACAGGAGGGGCCTGGCTATGGCTACACCTTC
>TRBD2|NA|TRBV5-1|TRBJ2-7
CASSLGGLAGPYEQYF
TGCGCCAGCAGCTTGGGGGGACTAGCGGGGCCATACGAGCAGTACTTC
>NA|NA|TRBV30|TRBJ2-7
CAWSTGQNAYEQYF
TGTGCCTGGAGTACCGGACAGAACGCCTACGAGCAGTACTTC
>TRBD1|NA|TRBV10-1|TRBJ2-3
CASSSDRVPYSTQYF
TGCGCCAGCAGTTCGGACAGGGTCCCGTATAGTACGCAGTATTTT
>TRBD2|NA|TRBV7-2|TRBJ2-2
CASSLLAGALVGELFF
TGTGCCAGCAGCCTTCTAGCGGGGGCTTTAGTAGGGGAGCTGTTTTTT
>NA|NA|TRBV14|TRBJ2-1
CASSHWGRGDNEQFF
TGTGCCAGCAGCCATTGGGGCCGCGGAGACAATGAGCAGTTCTTC
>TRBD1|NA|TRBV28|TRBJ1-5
CASRYRGSNQPQHF
TGTGCCAGCAGATACAGGGGGAGCAATCAGCCCCAGCATTTT
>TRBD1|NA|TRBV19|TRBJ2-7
CASRIRQGPYEQYF
TGTGCCAGTAGGATAAGACAGGGACCATACGAGCAGTACTTC
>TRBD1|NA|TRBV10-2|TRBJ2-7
CASSTGVYEQYF
TGCGCCAGCAGCACAGGGGTGTACGAGCAGTACTTC
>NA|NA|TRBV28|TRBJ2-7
CASSLSGSRNEQYF
TGTGCCAGCAGTTTGAGTGGGAGTAGAAACGAGCAGTACTTC
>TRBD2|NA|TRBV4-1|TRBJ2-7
CASSQVLSSGRAYEQYF
TGCGCCAGCAGCCAAGTCCTCTCTTCCGGGAGGGCCTACGAGCAGTACTTC
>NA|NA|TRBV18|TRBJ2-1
CASSHANSYNEQFF
TGTGCCAGCTCCCATGCGAACTCCTACAATGAGCAGTTCTTC
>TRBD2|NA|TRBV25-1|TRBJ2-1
CASSVPSGTRDDEQFF
TGTGCCAGCAGTGTTCCTAGCGGAACCCGGGACGATGAGCAGTTCTTC
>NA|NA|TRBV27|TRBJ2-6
CASSLVLSGANVLTF
TGTGCCAGCAGTTTAGTGCTCTCTGGGGCCAACGTCCTGACTTTC
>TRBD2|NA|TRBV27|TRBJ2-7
CASSPEGLAGSYEQYF
TGTGCCAGCAGTCCCGAGGGTCTAGCGGGGTCCTACGAGCAGTACTTC
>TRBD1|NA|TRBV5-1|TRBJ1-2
CASSASQGAKGYTF
TGCGCCAGCAGCGCAAGTCAGGGGGCGAAGGGCTACACCTTC
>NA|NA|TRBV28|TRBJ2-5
CASSPGNLQETQYF
TGTGCCAGCAGTCCGGGGAATCTCCAAGAGACCCAGTACTTC
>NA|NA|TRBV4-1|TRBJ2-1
CASSQELAMYNEQFF
TGCGCCAGCAGCCAAGAACTAGCAATGTACAATGAGCAGTTCTTC
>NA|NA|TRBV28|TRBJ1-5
CASSFLRGYSNQPQHF
TGTGCCAGCAGTTTTCTGAGGGGATATAGCAATCAGCCCCAGCATTTT
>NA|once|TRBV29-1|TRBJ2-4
CSVVSANIQYF
TGCAGCGTTGTGTCGGCCAACATTCAGTACTTC
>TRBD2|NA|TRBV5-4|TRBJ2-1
CASSAPGLESYNEQFF
TGTGCCAGCAGCGCGCCGGGACTAGAATCCTACAATGAGCAGTTCTTC
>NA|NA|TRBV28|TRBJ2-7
CASPRGQTYEQYF
TGTGCCAGCCCTCGAGGGCAGACCTACGAGCAGTACTTC
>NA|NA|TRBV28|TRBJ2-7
CASSFRDNPYEQYF
TGTGCCAGCAGTTTTCGGGACAACCCCTACGAGCAGTACTTC
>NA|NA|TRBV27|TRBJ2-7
CASSLGAEGHGGEQYF
TGTGCCAGCAGTTTAGGAGCGGAGGGGCATGGGGGCGAGCAGTACTTC
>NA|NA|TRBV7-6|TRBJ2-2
CASSPTFGELFF
TGTGCCAGCAGCCCTACTTTCGGGGAGCTGTTTTTT
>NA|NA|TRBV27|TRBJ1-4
CASSLLGSNEKLFF
TGTGCCAGCAGTTTATTAGGGTCTAATGAAAAACTGTTTTTT
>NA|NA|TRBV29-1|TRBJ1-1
CSVANPGSLNTEAFF
TGCAGCGTTGCAAACCCAGGGTCTTTGAACACTGAAGCTTTCTTT
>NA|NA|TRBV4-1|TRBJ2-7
CASSQDLIGSLYEQYF
TGCGCCAGCAGCCAAGATCTGATCGGGAGCCTCTACGAGCAGTACTTC